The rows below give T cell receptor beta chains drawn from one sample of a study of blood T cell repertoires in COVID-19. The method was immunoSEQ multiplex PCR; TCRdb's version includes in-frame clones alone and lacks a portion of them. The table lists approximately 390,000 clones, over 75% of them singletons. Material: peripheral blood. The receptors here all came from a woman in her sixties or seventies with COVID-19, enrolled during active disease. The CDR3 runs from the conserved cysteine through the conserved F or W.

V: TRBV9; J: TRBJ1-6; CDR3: CASSAAGAFYNSPLHF
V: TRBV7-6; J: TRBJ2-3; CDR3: CASGHLDRGPTDTQYF
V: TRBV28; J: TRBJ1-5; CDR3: CASSLWEGNQPQHF
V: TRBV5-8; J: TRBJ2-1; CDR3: CASSLETGLAGGNEQFF
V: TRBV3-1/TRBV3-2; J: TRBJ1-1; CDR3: CASSHRGQGNTEAFF
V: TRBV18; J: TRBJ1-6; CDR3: CASSPSLVGYNSPLHF
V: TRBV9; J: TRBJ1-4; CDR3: CASSVAGVGPINEKLFF
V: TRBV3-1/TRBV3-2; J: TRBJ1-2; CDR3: CASSQVAQGGYTF
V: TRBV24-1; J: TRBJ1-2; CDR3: CATSDPGQGDYGYTF
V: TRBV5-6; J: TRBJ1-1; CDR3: CASSLAGNTEAFF
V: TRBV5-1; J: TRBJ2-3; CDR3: CASSLDPGLAGAALADTQYF
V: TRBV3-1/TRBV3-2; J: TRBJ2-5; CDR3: CASSFGTGQETQYF
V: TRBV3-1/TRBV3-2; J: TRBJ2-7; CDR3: CASSLGVRGGYYEQYF
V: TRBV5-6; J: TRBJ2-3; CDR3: CASSFIAGRGTDTQYF
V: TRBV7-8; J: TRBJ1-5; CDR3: CASSQEHSNQPQHF
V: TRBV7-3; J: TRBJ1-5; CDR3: CASRPLQVLGNQPQHF
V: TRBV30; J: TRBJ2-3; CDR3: CAWSVRGLYTDTQYF
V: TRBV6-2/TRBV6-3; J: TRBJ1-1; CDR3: CASSYGRGHAEAFF